This TCR beta chain is drawn from a study of T cells after somatic rescue of genetic block. Germline V CDR1 and CDR2: MNHEY, SMNVEV (reference sequence). CDR3 size: 16 residues. V was shortened by 6 bases and J by 0 bases, with 15 bases between the two germline ends. Using immunoSEQ multiplex PCR, the repertoire was profiled, and TCRdb retains in-frame clones only, with some absent. Of about 70,000 clones listed, just over 90% are singletons. The sequence was collected from a man aged 35 to 55. Sequences were obtained from peripheral blood mononuclear cells (PBMCs). The J gene is TRBJ2-1, the V gene TRBV27; D unclear. CDR3 DNA: TGTGCCAGCAGCCTATTGGAAATGAGCTCCTACAATGAGCAGTTCTTC. This translates into CASSLLEMSSYNEQFF.